The clone carrying this T cell receptor beta chain showed up just a few times. Antigen specificity is unknown. These data belong to a study of identical twins. The germline CDR1 and CDR2 sequences are SGHVS and FNYEAQ. This CDR3 comprises 16 residues. Trimming removed 5 bases from V and 1 base from J; junction bases left unmatched: 9. Study-level findings and limits: Excess low generation probability was seen in twin-shared out-of-frame alpha sequences.

A universal primer site was added by template switching, and unique molecular identifiers were carried by the cDNA. TCRdb re-derived calls from the 5' RACE reads in MiXCR, one entry per CDR3 protein. The top ten hold 0.35% to 0.45% of the sample, which has around 530,000 distinct CDR3 sequences, nearly 15% seen once. Separately, the same data were catalogued under a study of yellow fever vaccine responses in identical twins.

This sequence was found in a woman aged 18-35 years in good health. The chain has TRBV7-6 and TRBJ2-3; 7 bases match TRBD1. The sample was CD4+ T cells sorted from blood. The CDR3 DNA follows: TGTGCCAGCAGCCTCGACAGGGTGGTTCGCACAGATACGCAGTATTTT. This codes for CASSLDRVVRTDTQYF. Filled out from reference TRBV7-6 and TRBJ2-3, the complete variable domain reads GAGVSQSPRYKVTKRGQDVALRCDPISGHVSLYWYRQALGQGPEFLTYFNYEAQQDKSGLPNDRFSAERPEGSISTLTIQRTEQRDSAMYRCASSLDRVVRTDTQYFGPGTRLTVL.